Described below is a single T cell receptor beta chain sequence and its context. Its antigen is unknown. Base-call qualities are not available, and no considerably larger clone is one nucleotide away. TCR beta libraries were generated from genomic DNA with the immunoSEQ kit, following the manufacturer's recommendations. Library preparation used a first multiplex PCR with proprietary primers, then a second PCR adding unique barcodes, with bead cleanups after each round. A positive control reaction and a negative control reaction, both provided in the kit, were run with every batch of samples. The final libraries were assessed on an Agilent 4200 TapeStation D1000 ScreenTape, pooled by volume, and quantified by qPCR. An Illumina NextSeq500 fitted with a MidOutput 150-cycle cartridge performed the sequencing, running 156 Read1 cycles and 15 Index1 cycles with the kit's custom primers. The pooled library was loaded at 0.75 to 1 pM, and about 19% PhiX control was spiked in. The paper's processing steps were these. Vendor-processed data were analyzed in R, and a clonotype was defined as all T cells sharing the same CDR3 nucleotide sequence. For clone abundance analyses, frequencies were normalized to the 10,000 most abundant clones in each sample. Public T cell clones, averaging fewer than five per sample, were removed before analysis. An abundance difference of at least 32-fold between compartments was the criterion for calling clonotypes tumor-enriched or baseline blood-enriched. A beta-binomial differential abundance model was used to identify clonotypes that were expanded or contracted between blood time points. Tumor-blood repertoire similarity was measured with the Baroni-Urbani and Buser coefficient, and groups were compared using two-tailed Wilcoxon tests in R. TCRdb retrieved this table from immuneACCESS and kept in-frame rearrangements only. Not all clones are present; in checked studies, unresolved V genes account for under half, and no reason is known for the remainder. V and J calls and clone size are those listed in that table; D and trimming were worked out from the DNA. Here the sample has about 170,000 clones; roughly 90% occur a single time. The top ten clonotypes cover roughly 10% of the sample.

Read against the paper, the sample's time point label means: blood 4 weeks post-SBRT, at nephrectomy. The treatment or condition label here, explained by the study, means: 15 Gy SBRT to primary tumor, nephrectomy 4 weeks later. Samples came from a clinical trial, in which primary renal cell carcinomas received 15 Gy stereotactic body radiation therapy followed by nephrectomy 4 weeks later. To follow tumor-enriched clonotypes, peripheral blood was collected serially from radiation-treated patients at baseline and again at 2 weeks and 4 weeks after SBRT. All patients had renal cell carcinoma with clear cell pathology. The QIAamp DNA Blood Mini Kit (Qiagen) was used to prepare genomic DNA for TCR sequencing. Only samples passing all quality control checks were included in the analyses. The CDR3 measures 16 amino acids from cysteine to phenylalanine. Only the CDR3 DNA stays, 48 bases, in frame from base 1.

The data derive from a study of radiation and T cells in renal cell carcinoma (dated by TCRdb to 2018 to 2021). In the study overall: In total, 50 or so samples underwent TCR beta sequencing: some 25 tumors plus 27 peripheral blood samples. The final blood draw was performed at 4 weeks after radiation, at the same time as nephrectomy. A total of 3.5 million to 4.5 million unique CDR3 nucleotide sequences, encoding roughly 2.7 million unique CDR3 amino acid sequences, were found across all 53 samples.

Results the study describes overall, beyond this receptor: Blood repertoire dynamics were not followed beyond 4 weeks after treatment. Because pretreatment tumor biopsies were not available, the baseline intratumoral presence of clonotypes could not be determined. Effects of radiation dose or scheduling on the TCR repertoire could not be addressed with the single-armed trial design. In blood, the top tumor clonotypes increased between baseline and 2 weeks post-radiation and then shrank by 4 weeks, which suggests that tumor-resident clones expanded only transiently.

This clonotype was obtained from a woman aged 45-60 years with renal cell carcinoma. This sample comprised blood, obtained from a patient whose treatment included radiotherapy and nephrectomy. This receptor chain uses TRBV12-2 and TRBJ1-3. TRBV12-2 is recorded as a pseudogene. The nucleotides read TGTGCAAGTCGCTTAGCACCAATAAGCTCTGGAAACACCATATATTTT. It is translated as CASRLAPISSGNTIYF.